This TCR beta chain was found in a study of T cell repertoires and HLA-DP antigens. Method: immunoSEQ multiplex PCR; TCRdb's copy keeps in-frame clones and lacks some. The sample yields over 60,000 clones, about 80% seen once. Germline CDR1 reads SEHNR; CDR2 reads FQNEAQ (reference sequence). CDR3 length: 14 amino acids. V was shortened by 1 base and J by 3 bases, with 7 bases between the two germline ends. Untouched CD4+ T cells were bead-isolated at 95% to 98% purity. In the case of this clone: The antigen remains undetermined.

The TCR comes from a man in his sixties in good health and CMV-seronegative. The chain combines TRBV7-9 with TRBJ1-3, with D unresolved. Sample: CD4+ T cells from PBMCs. The CDR3 DNA sequence: TGTGCCAGCAGCTTAGTGTTAGTTGGAAACACCATATATTTT. It codes for CASSLVLVGNTIYF.